Below, 8 T cell receptor beta chains from the same sample are listed, as sequenced in a study of blood T cell dynamics during melanoma immunotherapy. Generated by immunoSEQ multiplex PCR, the TCRdb table keeps only in-frame clones and is missing some. The data show approximately 22,000 clones, roughly 89% seen once. Time point noted: pre-treatment baseline. The input for sequencing was blood, taken from a patient treated with checkpoint blockade. The receptors come from a human donor with melanoma.

The rearrangement uses TRBV5-1 and TRBJ2-5, with TRBD2 matching 8 bases. This CDR3 is built from 17 residues. Germline-derived CDR1 and CDR2 are SGHRS and YFSETQ. The junction had 11 bases not matched to a gene; V was cut back by 3 bases and J by 1 base. The DNA for the CDR3 is TGCGCCAGCAGCTATTCCGGGACTAGGCCCTTCCAAGAGACCCAGTACTTC. Protein: CASSYSGTRPFQETQYF.

The chain joins TRBV4-2 to TRBJ2-3, with no clear D. CDR1 and CDR2 from the germline V gene are LGHNA and YNFKEQ. Trimming took off 0 bases at V and 2 bases at J, with 6 bases between the two ends. The CDR3 contains 14 residues. CDR3: CASSQDGVTDTQYF. CDR3 DNA: TGTGCCAGCAGCCAAGACGGCGTCACAGATACGCAGTATTTT.

Turning to this clone: Compared with germline, one end of the junction differs, possibly owing to a read error. The chain links TRBV7-8 to TRBJ2-7; TRBD2 is a possible D gene (6 bases). The CDR3 consists of 14 residues. In germline, CDR1 is SGHVS, CDR2 FQNEAQ. CDR3 residues: CASSPIAASESASF. CDR3 nucleotides: TGTGCCAGCAGCCCCATCGCAGCTAGCGAGTCAGCGAGCTTC. The full variable domain, in which reference TRBV7-8 and TRBJ2-7 provide the parts outside the CDR3, is GAGVSQSPRYKVAKRGQDVALRCDPISGHVSLFWYQQALGQGPEFLTYFQNEAQLDKSGLPSDRFFAERPEGSVSTLKIQRTQQEDSAVYLCASSPIAASESASFGPGTRLTVT.

The chain links TRBV19 to TRBJ1-5; 7 nucleotides match TRBD1. The CDR3 has 18 amino acids. V lost 6 bases, J lost 6 bases, and 20 bases stayed unmatched. Germline values: CDR1 LNHDA, CDR2 SQIVND (reference sequence). In DNA form, the CDR3 reads TGTGCCAGTAGCGTGGGTTCTCGACAGGGCAAGGAGCGTCAGCCCCAGCATTTT. It translates to CASSVGSRQGKERQPQHF.

This CDR3 is CASSYSPRGSPLHF. CDR3 bases: TGTGCCAGCAGTTACTCGCCCCGAGGTTCACCCCTCCACTTT. The chain recombines TRBV6-6 with TRBJ1-6; D is unclear. The CDR3 is 14 amino acids. With 0 bases removed from V and 9 bases from J, the gap between germline ends came to 9 bases. CDR1 is MNHNY and CDR2 is SVGAGI in the germline V gene (reference sequence).

The rearrangement uses TRBV27 and TRBJ2-3, with no clear D. This CDR3 spans 11 amino acids. Trimming took 2 bases from V and 8 from J, leaving 5 bases between them. In germline, CDR1 is MNHEY, CDR2 SMNVEV (reference sequence). Here the CDR3 reads CASSLSVTQYF. The CDR3 DNA sequence: TGTGCCAGCAGTTTAAGCGTTACGCAGTATTTT.

The rearrangement links TRBV7-2 to TRBJ2-7; 8 bases agree with TRBD1. The germline gives CDR1 SGHTA, CDR2 FQGNSA. CDR3 size: 14 residues. Trimming removed 4 bases from V and 0 bases from J; junction bases left unmatched: 2. CDR3 protein: CASSSDRVSYEQYF. CDR3 DNA sequence: TGTGCCAGCAGCTCGGACAGGGTCTCCTACGAGCAGTACTTC.

About this clone itself: The junction shows a germline mismatch at one end, possibly a read error. The rearrangement links TRBV7-7 to TRBJ2-5; possibly TRBD1 or TRBD2 for D (6 bases each). The CDR3 runs 15 residues. Germline V CDR1 and CDR2: SSHAT, FNYEAQ (reference sequence). In DNA form, the CDR3 reads TGTGCTAGCAGCTTCGGTCCAGGGGAGGCAGAGACCCAGTACTTC. Amino acids: CASSFGPGEAETQYF.